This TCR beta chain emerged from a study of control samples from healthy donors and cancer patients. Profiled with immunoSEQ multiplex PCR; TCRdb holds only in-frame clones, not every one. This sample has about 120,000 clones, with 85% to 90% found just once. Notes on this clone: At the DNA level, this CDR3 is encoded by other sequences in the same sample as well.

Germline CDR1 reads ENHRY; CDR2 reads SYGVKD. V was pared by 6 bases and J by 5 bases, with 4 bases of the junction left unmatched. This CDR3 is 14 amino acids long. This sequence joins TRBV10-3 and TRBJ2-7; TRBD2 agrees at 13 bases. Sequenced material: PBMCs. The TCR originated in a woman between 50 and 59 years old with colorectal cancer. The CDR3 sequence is CAIRLAGGPHEQYF. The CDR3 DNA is TGTGCCATCAGACTAGCGGGAGGGCCTCACGAGCAGTACTTC.